The 5 T cell receptor beta chains below all came from one sample that was sequenced in a study of T cell responses to AZD1222 COVID-19 vaccine. Clones were read by immunoSEQ multiplex PCR, and TCRdb kept only the in-frame ones, dropping some. This sample has 170,000 or so clones, with around 90% found just once. The sequences come from peripheral blood, collected on day 0 of AZD1222 vaccination. The receptor source for this set is an adult in good health.

CDR3 loop: CASSPRVGSNEKLFF. As DNA, the CDR3 is TGTGCCAGCAGTCCCAGGGTGGGATCTAATGAAAAACTGTTTTTT. The rearrangement uses TRBV6-5 and TRBJ1-4; tentatively, D is TRBD1 (5 bases). The CDR3 runs to 15 residues. Germline values: CDR1 MNHEY, CDR2 SVGAGI. The V gene lost 5 bases and the J gene lost 3 bases, with 13 bases spanning the gap.

This sequence joins TRBV11-2 and TRBJ2-7, with 8 bases identical to TRBD2. CDR1 is SGHAT, CDR2 FQNNGV, per germline. Losses at the gene ends were 1 base for V and 2 bases for J; bases not matched to a gene: 7. The CDR3 is 16 residues long. CDR3 DNA: TGTGCCAGCAGCTTAGGTCCCAGCGGGGGTCCCTACGAGCAGTACTTC. This gives the protein CASSLGPSGGPYEQYF.

This chain links TRBV11-3 with TRBJ2-5; D tentatively fits TRBD1 or TRBD2 (5 bases each). CDR3 length: 13 amino acids. V was trimmed by 4 bases and J by 5 bases, leaving 11 bases between them. Germline V gene data show CDR1 as SGHNT and CDR2 as YENEEA. The CDR3 DNA reads TGTGCCAGCAGCTCGGGACCGGCGGAGACCCAGTACTTC. Translating it yields CASSSGPAETQYF.

This clone occurred once. This chain links TRBV7-9 with TRBJ1-1; D ambiguous. Germline values: CDR1 SEHNR, CDR2 FQNEAQ (reference sequence). CDR3 length equals 13 residues. V shed 2 bases and J shed 1 base, with 5 bases lying between them. The CDR3 here is CASSLLPNTEAFF. DNA for the CDR3: TGTGCCAGCAGCTTATTGCCGAACACTGAAGCTTTCTTT.

The chain joins TRBV7-2 to TRBJ2-7; D is perhaps TRBD2 (6 bases). Germline CDR1 reads SGHTA; CDR2 reads FQGNSA. There are 13 residues in the CDR3. Trimming took 3 bases from V and 6 from J, leaving 12 bases between them. Written as DNA, the CDR3 is TGTGCCAGCAGCTTTGCTGAGGGAGGCGAGCAGTACTTC. This gives the protein CASSFAEGGEQYF.